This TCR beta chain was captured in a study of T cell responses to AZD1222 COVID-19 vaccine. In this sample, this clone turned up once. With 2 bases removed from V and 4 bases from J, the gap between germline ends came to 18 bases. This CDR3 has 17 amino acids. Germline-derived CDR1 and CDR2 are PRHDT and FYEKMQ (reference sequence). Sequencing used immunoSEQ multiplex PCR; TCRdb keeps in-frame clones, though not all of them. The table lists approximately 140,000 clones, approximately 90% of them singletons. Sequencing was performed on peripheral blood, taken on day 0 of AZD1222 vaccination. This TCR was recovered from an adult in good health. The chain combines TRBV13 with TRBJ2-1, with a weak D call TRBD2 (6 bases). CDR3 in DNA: TGTGCCAGCAGCTTAACCGTTCGGGAGACCCAATACAATGAGCAGTTCTTC. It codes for CASSLTVRETQYNEQFF.